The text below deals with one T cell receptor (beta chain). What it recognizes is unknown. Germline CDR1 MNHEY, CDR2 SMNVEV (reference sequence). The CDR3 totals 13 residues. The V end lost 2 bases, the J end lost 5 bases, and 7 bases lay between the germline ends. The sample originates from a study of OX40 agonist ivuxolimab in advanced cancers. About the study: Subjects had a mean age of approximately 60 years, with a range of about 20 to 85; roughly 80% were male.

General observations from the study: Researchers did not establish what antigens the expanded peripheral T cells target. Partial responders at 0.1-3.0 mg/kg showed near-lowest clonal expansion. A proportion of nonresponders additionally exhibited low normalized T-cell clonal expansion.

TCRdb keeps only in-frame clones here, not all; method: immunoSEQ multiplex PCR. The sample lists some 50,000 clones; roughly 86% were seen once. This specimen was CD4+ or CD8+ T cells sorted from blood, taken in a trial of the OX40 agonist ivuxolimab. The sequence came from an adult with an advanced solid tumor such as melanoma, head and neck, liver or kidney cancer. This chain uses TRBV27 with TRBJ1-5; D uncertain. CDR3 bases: TGTGCCAGCAGTTTAGGGAGGGATCAGCCCCAGCATTTT. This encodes CASSLGRDQPQHF.